One sample yielded the 6 T cell receptor beta chains listed below, sequenced in a study of T cells in Graves' hyperthyroidism and ophthalmopathy. The TCR beta CDR3 regions underwent amplification using RNA transcripts as the source. HTBI primers were employed in a first-round RT-PCR of the TCR CDR3. From the multiplex PCR reads, TCRdb called clonotypes with MiXCR, one entry per CDR3 protein. The sample records hundreds of thousands of distinct CDR3 sequences, roughly 15% being singletons. Material: blood. The receptors shown here come from a man aged 18 to 29 with Graves' ophthalmopathy.

This clonotype was recorded at least ten times. The rearrangement links TRBV18 to TRBJ2-5, with D perhaps matching TRBD1 (6 bases). Germline V lookup: CDR1 KGHSH, CDR2 LQKENI. V shed 3 bases and J shed 3 bases, with 17 bases lying between them. There are 16 residues in the CDR3. The CDR3 here is CASSPDRVWRKETQYF. The CDR3 nucleotides read TGTGCCAGCTCACCGGACAGAGTATGGCGGAAAGAGACCCAGTACTTC.

This clonotype was recorded a few times. This may be a read error, as it is one base from a much larger clone. This sequence joins TRBV6-5 and TRBJ1-1; 9 nucleotides match TRBD1. CDR3 length equals 17 residues. CDR1 and CDR2 from the germline V gene are MNHEY and SVGAGI. Trimming removed 2 bases from V and 2 bases from J; junction bases left unmatched: 9. CDR3 bases: TGTGCCAGCAGTTACCAATCGGGACAGGGTAGTAACACTGAAGCTTTCTTT. This codes for CASSYQSGQGSNTEAFF.

The genes are TRBV20-1 and TRBJ2-2; 8 bases are shared with TRBD1. Trimming removed 5 bases from V and 3 bases from J; junction bases left unmatched: 5. The germline V gene encodes CDR1 DFQATT and CDR2 SNEGSKA (reference sequence). CDR3 length: 14 residues. As DNA, the CDR3 is TGCAGTGCTCCGGGACAGGAATACACCGGGGAGCTGTTTTTT. Amino acid sequence: CSAPGQEYTGELFF.

The sample holds a few counts of this clonotype. The chain is built from TRBV28 and TRBJ2-5, with D unclear. Per the germline V gene, CDR1 is MDHEN and CDR2 is SYDVKM. The CDR3 sequence is 11 residues long. V lost 8 bases to trimming and J lost 2 bases, with 6 bases between them. The CDR3 sequence: CASGPQETQYF. The CDR3 DNA sequence: TGTGCCAGCGGACCACAAGAGACCCAGTACTTC.

This clonotype was counted ten times or more. The rearrangement uses TRBV12-3 or TRBV12-4 and TRBJ2-3; 9 positions agree with TRBD2. The CDR3 loop spans 14 amino acids. V was clipped by 10 bases and J by 4 bases; unmatched bases: 9. The CDR3 sequence: CATQRGLAADTQYF. The CDR3 DNA sequence: TGTGCCACCCAGAGGGGACTAGCCGCAGATACGCAGTATTTT.

This clonotype has ten or more counts. This sequence joins TRBV27 and TRBJ2-1; 7 nucleotides line up with TRBD1. Germline assignment: CDR1 MNHEY and CDR2 SMNVEV (reference sequence). V lost 3 bases and J lost 2; bases outside the gene matches: 10. The CDR3 is made up of 17 amino acids. CDR3 nucleotides: TGTGCCAGCAGTTTTGGACTTACAGGGGTGACCTACAATGAGCAGTTCTTC. Translated, it gives CASSFGLTGVTYNEQFF.